This T cell receptor beta chain was obtained from a study of untreated major depressive disorder. Study results and caveats: The sequencing tests were limited to three preselected Vbeta families.

Concerning this clone itself: What it binds is unknown.

Each donor gave around 30 ml of EDTA blood. CD4+ T cells were isolated from thawed PBMCs by magnetic negative selection. Here immunoSEQ multiplex PCR was the method, and the copy in TCRdb shows in-frame clones only, minus some. The data show under 25,000 clones, roughly nine tenths seen once. The source of this sequence is a woman aged 40 to 49 with major depressive disorder. Material for sequencing was CD4+ T cells from PBMCs.

In nucleotides, the CDR3 is TGCGCCAGCAGCCTCTCGGACAGTACCTACGAGCAGTACTTC. This gives the protein CASSLSDSTYEQYF. The chain combines TRBV4-1 with TRBJ2-7; tentative D call: TRBD1 (6 bases). CDR1 is MGHRA, CDR2 YSYEKL, per germline. Trimming left V 4 bases short and J 2 bases short, with 12 bases between. The CDR3 extends over 14 amino acids.